The source of this TCR beta chain is a study of Graves' ophthalmopathy and Graves' hyperthyroidism. The authors defined stable hyperthyroidism as no ophthalmopathy within 18 months of follow-up. A diagnosis was made from clinical symptoms together with serum thyroxine, TRAb, thyroid ultrasound and orbital computed tomography. As the template, RNA transcripts were used to amplify TCR beta CDR3 regions. Second-round multiplex PCR followed a first-round RT-PCR using HTBI primers. MiXCR, applied by TCRdb to the multiplex PCR reads, yields one record per CDR3 protein. The repertoire consists of 300,000 to 400,000 distinct CDR3 sequences, with about a sixth occurring once and the leading ten covering roughly 2.6%. Study observations and caveats: From stable hyperthyroidism, ophthalmopathy was separated by a 13-signature model with just under 90% sensitivity and less than 83% specificity. Blood also carried most expanded thyroid clonotypes exceeding 0.001 frequency.

CDR3 length: 18 amino acids. Trimming removed 5 bases from V and 3 bases from J, with 25 bases in between. Looked up from germline, CDR1 is SGHAT and CDR2 is FQNNGV. About this clonotype: Its antigen remains unidentified.

Sequencing input: peripheral blood. J is TRBJ1-2 and V is TRBV11-2; tentative D call: TRBD1 (6 bases). The source of this sequence is an adult woman with stable Graves' hyperthyroidism. As DNA, the CDR3 is TGTGCCAGCAGCCCAGGCCCCACCCGGGGGGCGCTGGACTATGGCTACACCTTC. Its protein is CASSPGPTRGALDYGYTF. Variable domain in full (rest from reference TRBV11-2 and TRBJ1-2): EAGVAQSPRYKIIEKRQSVAFWCNPISGHATLYWYQQILGQGPKLLIQFQNNGVVDDSQLPKDRFSAERLKGVDSTLKIQPAKLEDSAVYLCASSPGPTRGALDYGYTFGSGTRLTVV.